The T cell receptor beta chain under discussion was sequenced for a study of OX40 agonist ivuxolimab in advanced cancers. General study findings and limits: CD8+ T cells averaged more expanded clones than CD4+. Both blood CD4+ and CD8+ T cells showed clonal growth by week 6 at 0.1 to 3.0 mg/kg. Relatively little clonal expansion, among the lowest observed, appeared in partial responders at 0.1-3.0 mg/kg. What antigens the expanded peripheral T cells recognized was never established.

On this clone: Antigen specificity is unknown.

Here immunoSEQ multiplex PCR was the method, and the copy in TCRdb shows in-frame clones only, minus some. The repertoire holds 5,500 to 7,500 clones, with roughly 80% as singletons. Germline CDR1 reads SGDLS; CDR2 reads YYNGEE. J lost 4 bases, V lost 2 bases, and 10 bases had no gene match. The CDR3 runs to 17 residues. Sequenced material: CD4+ or CD8+ T cells sorted from blood, taken in a trial of the OX40 agonist ivuxolimab. The sequence derives from an adult with an advanced solid tumor such as melanoma, head and neck, liver or kidney cancer. The chain is built from TRBV9 and TRBJ2-1, with 9 nucleotides matching TRBD2. This CDR3 is CASSVGSGSTRYNEQFF. CDR3 coding DNA: TGTGCCAGCAGCGTGGGTAGCGGGAGTACGCGGTACAATGAGCAGTTCTTC.